The rows below give T cell receptor beta chains drawn from one sample of a study of T cells in Graves' hyperthyroidism and ophthalmopathy. Via MiXCR, TCRdb re-called the multiplex PCR reads, giving one row per CDR3 protein. The table lists almost 500,000 distinct CDR3 sequences, around a fifth of them singletons, with around 47% in the top ten. The specimen was blood. The receptor set was obtained from a woman between 65 and 79 years old with Graves' ophthalmopathy. The CDR3 runs from the conserved cysteine through the conserved F or W. The D gene is left open where the match is weak. Clone size, where shown, is once, few, many, or a class for clones that have expanded.

>TRBV20-1|-|-|TRBJ1-5
CSAVRPGPNQPQHF
TGCAGTGCCGTACGACCAGGACCGAATCAGCCCCAGCATTTT
>TRBV29-1|few|TRBD1|TRBJ2-7
CSVDGTGGNEQYF
TGCAGCGTTGATGGGACAGGGGGCAACGAGCAGTACTTC
>TRBV7-9|-|-|TRBJ2-5
CASSPGDGTQYF
TGTGCCAGCAGCCCAGGGGACGGGACCCAGTACTTC
>TRBV2|few|TRBD2|TRBJ2-7
CASITSGRTGEQYF
TGTGCCAGCATCACTAGCGGGAGGACGGGAGAGCAGTACTTC
>TRBV10-3|-|-|TRBJ1-1
CAISESNRGAEAFF
TGTGCCATCAGTGAGTCGAATCGGGGGGCTGAAGCTTTCTTT
>TRBV6-2/TRBV6-3|many|TRBD2|TRBJ2-1
CASSYSTPGTSGNEQFF
TGTGCCAGCAGTTACTCAACCCCCGGGACTAGCGGCAATGAGCAGTTCTTC
>TRBV10-3|-|-|TRBJ1-2
CAISERAGFEGYTF
TGTGCCATCAGTGAGCGGGCGGGGTTCGAGGGCTACACCTTC
>TRBV20-1|few|-|TRBJ2-3
CSAGGFSFPATDTQYF
TGCAGTGCTGGAGGGTTCTCCTTCCCGGCCACAGATACGCAGTATTTT
>TRBV12-3/TRBV12-4|-|-|TRBJ1-5
CASSFDRFNQPQHF
TGTGCCAGCAGTTTTGACAGGTTCAATCAGCCCCAGCATTTT
>TRBV27|many|TRBD1|TRBJ1-1
CASGTVGTEAFF
TGTGCCAGCGGGACAGTGGGCACTGAAGCTTTCTTT
>TRBV5-1|few|-|TRBJ1-1
CASSPRGHTNTEAFF
TGCGCCAGCAGCCCACGGGGGCATACGAACACTGAAGCTTTCTTT
>TRBV11-1|many|-|TRBJ2-1
CASSLTLDFNNEQFF
TGTGCCAGCAGCTTAACTCTGGACTTCAACAATGAGCAGTTCTTC
>TRBV10-3|few|-|TRBJ2-7
CAISESTSYEQYF
TGTGCCATCAGTGAGTCGACGTCCTACGAGCAGTACTTC
>TRBV5-1|many|-|TRBJ2-7
CASSFSGGYEQYF
TGTGCCAGCAGCTTCTCTGGCGGCTACGAGCAGTACTTC
>TRBV28|-|TRBD1|TRBJ1-2
CASSFLRGGGYGYTF
TGTGCCAGCAGCTTCCTAAGAGGGGGCGGGTATGGCTACACCTTC
>TRBV19|-|TRBD1|TRBJ2-7
CASSMGNRGSYEQYF
TGTGCCAGTAGTATGGGAAACAGGGGCTCCTACGAGCAGTACTTC
>TRBV18|few|TRBD1|TRBJ2-7
CASSPGGQIYEQYF
TGTGCCAGCTCACCAGGGGGACAGATTTACGAGCAGTACTTC
>TRBV6-1|few|TRBD1|TRBJ1-1
CASSESVGQGPNTEAFF
TGTGCCAGCAGTGAAAGTGTCGGACAGGGGCCGAACACTGAAGCTTTCTTT
>TRBV12-3/TRBV12-4|-|TRBD1|TRBJ1-2
CASSPQQGALNGYTF
TGTGCCAGCAGTCCTCAACAGGGGGCGCTTAATGGCTACACCTTC
>TRBV3-1|few|-|TRBJ1-1
CASSQDLGYTEAFF
TGTGCCAGCAGCCAAGATTTAGGGTACACTGAAGCTTTCTTT
>TRBV9|once|-|TRBJ2-7
CASSVSSEHSYEQYF
TGTGCCAGCAGCGTAAGCTCTGAACACTCCTACGAGCAGTACTTC
>TRBV6-1|-|TRBD1|TRBJ1-1
CASSEFGQGVSEAFF
TGTGCCAGCAGTGAATTTGGACAGGGGGTTTCTGAAGCTTTCTTT
>TRBV6-6|many|-|TRBJ2-7
CASSSNLAGTYEQYF
TGTGCCAGCAGTTCAAACCTTGCAGGAACCTACGAGCAGTACTTC